The 10 T cell receptor beta chains reported below all come from one sample, sequenced in a study of cytomegalovirus exposure and HLA in healthy donors. Both 60 Vbeta primers and 13 Jbeta primers went into the PCR. The data were produced by immunoSEQ multiplex PCR, yet TCRdb's version contains in-frame clones alone and is incomplete. Here the sample spans about 160,000 clones, roughly 84% being singletons. Specimen: PBMCs. The receptors shown here come from a male donor in good health and CMV-seronegative.

V and J are TRBV7-6 and TRBJ1-3; unclear D gene. This CDR3 has 17 amino acids. Germline V gene sequence: CDR1 SGHVS, CDR2 FNYEAQ. Trimming left V 1 base short and J 0 bases short, with 13 bases between. CDR3 sequence reads: CASSLGGSAYSGNTIYF. For the CDR3, the DNA is TGTGCCAGCAGCTTAGGAGGGTCAGCCTACTCTGGAAACACCATATATTTT.

The CDR3 spells CAWSVEDQPQHF. In DNA form, the CDR3 reads TGTGCCTGGAGTGTAGAGGATCAGCCCCAGCATTTT. J is TRBJ1-5 and V is TRBV30, with D hard to call. The CDR3 has 12 residues. V dropped 0 bases and J dropped 5 bases, with 5 bases sitting between them. Per germline, CDR1 GTSNPN and CDR2 SVGIG (reference sequence).

The chain employs TRBV7-3 and TRBJ2-5; D might be TRBD1 (6 bases). The better agreement between TRBJ2-7 and the DNA end casts doubt on the J call. This CDR3 is built from 13 residues. Germline loops: CDR1 SGHTA, CDR2 FQGTGA. The DNA of the CDR3 is TGTGCCAGCAGCTTAGCAGGGGTAGCCGAGCAGTACTTC. It translates to CASSLAGVAEQYF.

The chain couples TRBV6-1 to TRBJ2-7; D perhaps matches TRBD1 (6 bases). The ends were cut back, 3 bases at V and 6 bases at J, with 15 bases in the middle. This CDR3 region has 14 residues. Germline V gene data show CDR1 as MNHNS and CDR2 as SASEGT. The DNA for the CDR3 is TGTGCCAGCAGTGACTGGGACAAGCATTTCGAGCAGTACTTC. Amino acid sequence: CASSDWDKHFEQYF.

The chain is built from TRBV6-4 and TRBJ1-4, with 11 bases identical to TRBD1. This CDR3 is built from 14 residues. Unmatched junction bases numbered 7, after V lost 10 bases and J lost 6 bases. The germline CDR1 and CDR2 sequences are MRHNA and SNTAGT. CDR3 sequence reads: CATPRDRGDEKLFF. In DNA form, the CDR3 reads TGTGCCACCCCCCGGGACAGGGGGGATGAAAAACTGTTTTTT.

This clone has just one count. This chain connects TRBV15 to TRBJ1-1; D is unclear. Between the trimmed V and J ends, which lost 1 base and 8 bases, there was a span of 14 bases. Per the germline V gene, CDR1 is LNHNV and CDR2 is YYDKDF (reference sequence). This CDR3 has 14 amino acids. The CDR3 nucleotides are TGTGCCACCAGCAGAGTACCTTCCGGGGTCGAAGCTTTCTTT. Protein sequence: CATSRVPSGVEAFF.

This chain uses TRBV10-3 with TRBJ1-1; D is uncertain. This CDR3 region has 12 residues. V was clipped by 10 bases and J by 1 base, with 10 bases between them. Germline loops: CDR1 ENHRY, CDR2 SYGVKD. The CDR3 region is CATRRSNTEAFF. CDR3 DNA: TGTGCCACGAGGAGATCGAACACTGAAGCTTTCTTT.

The chain has TRBV5-4 and TRBJ1-4, with 9 bases aligning to TRBD1. The CDR3 runs to 14 residues. The ends lost 5 bases at V and 5 bases at J; junction bases unmatched: 4. In germline, CDR1 is SGHNT, CDR2 YYREEE (reference sequence). The CDR3: CASRSGTGNEKLFF. For the CDR3, the DNA is TGTGCCAGCAGATCTGGGACAGGGAATGAAAAACTGTTTTTT.

The chain uses TRBV5-1 and TRBJ2-1; D is possibly TRBD1 (5 bases). The CDR3 has 16 residues. Germline CDR1 and CDR2: SGHRS and YFSETQ. With 0 bases removed from V and 4 bases from J, the gap between germline ends came to 14 bases. CDR3: CASSLGQGSQYNEQFF. The DNA for the CDR3 is TGCGCCAGCAGCTTGGGGCAGGGTTCGCAATACAATGAGCAGTTCTTC. The full variable domain, its missing parts supplied by reference TRBV5-1 and TRBJ2-1, is KAGVTQTPRYLIKTRGQQVTLSCSPISGHRSVSWYQQTPGQGLQFLFEYFSETQRNKGNFPGRFSGRQFSNSRSEMNVSTLELGDSALYLCASSLGQGSQYNEQFFGPGTRLTVL.

This clone was recorded a few times. The chain links TRBV27 to TRBJ2-1, with D possibly being TRBD2 (5 bases). Germline lookup yields CDR1 MNHEY and CDR2 SMNVEV (reference sequence). V lost 8 bases to trimming and J lost 2 bases, with 19 bases between them. The CDR3 loop spans 16 amino acids. In DNA form, the CDR3 reads TGTGCCAGCCACGAGCCTCCGGGGTGGACCTACAATGAGCAGTTCTTC. Translation: CASHEPPGWTYNEQFF.